This entry is about one TCR beta chain. Antigen specificity is unknown. The CDR3 contains 17 residues. Germline CDR1 SGHDN, CDR2 FVKESK. Trimming took 2 bases from V and 12 from J, leaving 26 bases between them. The data were taken from a study of cytomegalovirus exposure and HLA in healthy donors. Study-wide results and caveats: In vitro, a few CMV-associated chains proved specific for CMV antigens. With later analysis, a missense DCLRE1C variant became linked to TCR beta V- and J-gene trimming.

PCR employed 60 Vbeta and 13 Jbeta primers. Generated by immunoSEQ multiplex PCR, the TCRdb table keeps only in-frame clones and is missing some. The sample has roughly 92,000 clones; 80% are singletons. The sequenced material came from PBMCs. The sequence derives from a woman in her fifties or sixties in good health and CMV-seropositive. The V and J genes are TRBV14 and TRBJ2-1; D might be TRBD2 (6 bases). Written as DNA, the CDR3 is TGTGCCAGCAGCCAACTGGGACCGCGGGGTGGCTCCACCGGGCAGTTCTTC. Translated, it gives CASSQLGPRGGSTGQFF.